The entry below describes one TCR beta chain. These data come from a study of blood T cell repertoires in COVID-19. Study information: The analysed material was cDNA or gDNA that came from T cells, B-cell-depleted T cells, or PBMCs.

CDR1 and CDR2 (germline): SQVTM, ANQGSEA. V lost 0 bases to trimming and J lost 2 bases; unmatched junction nucleotides: 5. The CDR3 is 15 residues long. As processed by the authors: Cell counts per sample came from amplifying reference gene primers. Sequencing used immunoSEQ multiplex PCR; TCRdb keeps in-frame clones, though not all of them. From that table come the V and J calls and clone size; the DNA was used to work out D and trimming. Here the sample spans 88,000 or so clones, 70% to 80% being singletons. The sequence came from a human donor in a cohort sampled during active COVID-19. The V call is TRBV29-1, the J call TRBJ2-7; 9 bases agree with TRBD2. The specimen was peripheral blood. The CDR3 region is CSVEDRAGGAYEQYF. In DNA form, the CDR3 reads TGCAGCGTTGAAGATCGGGCGGGGGGGGCCTACGAGCAGTACTTC.